These 22 T cell receptor beta chains were all obtained from the same sample, sequenced in a study of graft-versus-host responses after intestinal transplantation (dated by TCRdb to the early 2020s). Library creation used the immunoSEQ multiplex PCR assay. TCRdb took over this immuneACCESS table, retaining in-frame rearrangements with V and J assigned. Such tables are incomplete; in checked studies, under half of the missing clones stem from an unresolved V gene, and the remainder is unexplained. This sample gives tens of thousands of clones in total; 89% of them show up just once. The ten most abundant clones make up 5% to 6.5% of the sample. The material sequenced was PBMCs, taken 65 to 70 days after intestinal transplantation. The receptors come from a human patient who received an intestinal transplant, so some T cells may come from the graft donor.

The chain recombines TRBV10-1 with TRBJ2-7; 8 bases are a match to TRBD1. The V segment lost 5 bases and the J segment 0 bases; nucleotides outside the gene matches: 6. From germline, CDR1 is WNHNN and CDR2 SYGVQD (reference sequence). CDR3 length equals 15 residues. The CDR3 loop reads CASSRWTGHSYEQYF. The CDR3, as DNA: TGCGCCAGCAGTCGATGGACAGGGCACTCCTACGAGCAGTACTTC.

CDR3 region: CASRGQGNPEAFF. As DNA, the CDR3 is TGCGCCAGCAGGGGACAGGGGAATCCTGAAGCTTTCTTT. The V call is TRBV4-1, the J call TRBJ1-1, with 10 bases that match TRBD1. Trimming took 6 bases from V and 6 from J; bases not matched to a gene: 4. Germline V gives CDR1 MGHRA, CDR2 YSYEKL. CDR3 length equals 13 residues.

Judged by abundance, this clone is large. The J gene is TRBJ2-7, the V gene TRBV11-3; TRBD2 is a possible D gene (5 bases). The ends were cut back, 1 base at V and 2 bases at J, with 18 bases in the middle. Germline V CDR1 and CDR2: SGHNT, YENEEA. This CDR3 is 17 amino acids long. In DNA form, the CDR3 reads TGTGCCAGCAGCTTAGCCCGGGCCGAGGGATTCCCCTACGAGCAGTACTTC. It encodes CASSLARAEGFPYEQYF.

As DNA, the CDR3 is TGTGCCTGGCAAACTATGACAGATGGCGAGCAGTACTTC. This sequence encodes CAWQTMTDGEQYF. The rearrangement uses TRBV30 and TRBJ2-7; TRBD1 might be the D (5 bases). The germline V and J ends were trimmed by 5 bases and 6 bases, with 17 bases remaining between them. Germline CDR1 and CDR2: GTSNPN and SVGIG (reference sequence). The CDR3 sequence is 13 residues long. Combining the CDR3 with reference TRBV30 and TRBJ2-7 gives the whole variable domain SQTIHQWPATLVQPVGSPLSLECTVEGTSNPNLYWYRQAAGRGLQLLFYSVGIGQISSEVPQNLSASRPQDRQFILSSKKLLLSDSGFYLCAWQTMTDGEQYFGPGTRLTVT.

The V call is TRBV11-2, the J call TRBJ2-7; a possible D gene is TRBD2 (5 bases). Trimming removed 5 bases at V and 3 bases at J, with 11 bases between. The germline gives CDR1 SGHAT, CDR2 FQNNGV. The CDR3 totals 13 residues. The CDR3 sequence is CASSAYRDYEQYF. The CDR3 DNA follows: TGTGCCAGCAGCGCCTACCGGGACTACGAGCAGTACTTC. Full variable domain (missing parts from reference TRBV11-2 and TRBJ2-7): EAGVAQSPRYKIIEKRQSVAFWCNPISGHATLYWYQQILGQGPKLLIQFQNNGVVDDSQLPKDRFSAERLKGVDSTLKIQPAKLEDSAVYLCASSAYRDYEQYFGPGTRLTVT.

The chain uses TRBV5-8 and TRBJ2-1; no reliable D call. The V and J ends lost 4 bases and 7 bases respectively, with 9 bases between them. Germline CDR1 SGHTS, CDR2 YDEGEE. The CDR3 length is 12 residues. DNA for the CDR3: TGTGCCAGCAGCCTTCTAGTGAATGAGCAGTTCTTC. Translation: CASSLLVNEQFF.

V and J are TRBV4-1 and TRBJ2-7, with D hard to call. Looked up from germline, CDR1 is MGHRA and CDR2 is YSYEKL. Trimming removed 1 base at V and 0 bases at J, with 10 bases between. The CDR3 totals 15 residues. Here the CDR3 reads CASSQVLGSSYEQYF. CDR3 nucleotide sequence: TGCGCCAGCAGCCAAGTACTTGGCAGCTCCTACGAGCAGTACTTC.

This chain joins TRBV7-9 and TRBJ2-7; 9 nucleotides line up with TRBD1. The J segment lost 3 bases and the V segment lost 5 bases, leaving 8 bases of the junction unmatched. Per germline, CDR1 SEHNR and CDR2 FQNEAQ (reference sequence). The length of the CDR3 is 15 residues. DNA for the CDR3: TGTGCCAGCAGCCCCGGGACAGGGCCGAACTACGAGCAGTACTTC. Protein sequence: CASSPGTGPNYEQYF.

V is TRBV10-3 and J is TRBJ1-1, with a tentative D call TRBD1 (5 bases). Germline V gene data show CDR1 as ENHRY and CDR2 as SYGVKD. CDR3 length: 15 residues. Trimming cost V 4 bases and J 4 bases, with 16 bases left between them. The DNA for the CDR3 is TGTGCCATCAGTGGTATGGGGGGGACGGGCACTGAAGCTTTCTTT. Translating gives CAISGMGGTGTEAFF.

The chain combines TRBV7-8 with TRBJ1-1, with D possibly TRBD1 on 5 matching bases. Germline-derived CDR1 and CDR2 are SGHVS and FQNEAQ. V shed 1 base and J shed 7 bases, with 13 bases lying between them. CDR3 length: 14 residues. CDR3 nucleotide sequence: TGTGCCAGCAGCTTAGTGTCCGGGACTGATGAAGCTTTCTTT. Its protein product is CASSLVSGTDEAFF.

The J gene is TRBJ2-1, the V gene TRBV9, with TRBD2 matching over 10 bases. The junction had 12 bases not matched to a gene; V was cut back by 0 bases and J by 6 bases. The CDR3 contains 18 residues. Germline V gene data show CDR1 as SGDLS and CDR2 as YYNGEE. CDR3 DNA: TGTGCCAGCAGCGTAGACCAGCGGGGGGGCTTTATAGGCAATGAGCAGTTCTTC. Translating it yields CASSVDQRGGFIGNEQFF.

In this sample, this clone turned up once. The chain carries TRBV5-1 and TRBJ2-5; 12 bases line up with TRBD2. The germline gives CDR1 SGHRS, CDR2 YFSETQ. V shed 4 bases, J shed 5 bases, and the junction held 12 bases outside the gene matches. This CDR3 has 17 residues. CDR3 DNA: TGCGCCAGCAGCCCTCTCAAACTAGCGGGGGGTTCCGAGACCCAGTACTTC. Its translation: CASSPLKLAGGSETQYF.

The chain couples TRBV30 to TRBJ2-3, with 12 bases lining up with TRBD2. Germline loops: CDR1 GTSNPN, CDR2 SVGIG (reference sequence). Losses at the gene ends were 1 base for V and 5 bases for J; bases not matched to a gene: 4. The CDR3 loop spans 15 amino acids. The CDR3 protein is CAWSAMTSGGDTQYF. CDR3 bases: TGTGCCTGGAGTGCGATGACTAGCGGGGGAGATACGCAGTATTTT.

The chain couples TRBV5-4 to TRBJ1-1; a possible D gene is TRBD1 (6 bases). The V gene lost 0 bases and the J gene lost 1 base, with 13 bases spanning the gap. The CDR3 covers 16 residues. The germline gives CDR1 SGHNT, CDR2 YYREEE (reference sequence). CDR3 residues: CASSLDGGARNTEAFF. The CDR3 DNA sequence: TGTGCCAGCAGCTTGGATGGGGGGGCCAGGAACACTGAAGCTTTCTTT.

As regards this clone: An end of the junction differs from the germline gene, which may be a read error. This chain joins TRBV19 and TRBJ1-2, with D unresolved. This CDR3 has 12 amino acids. Germline V CDR1 and CDR2: LNHDA, SQIVND (reference sequence). CDR3 sequence reads: CASRPLRSGCTF. The CDR3 DNA reads as TGTGCCAGTAGACCCTTGAGGAGTGGCTGCACCTTC.

DNA for the CDR3: TGTGCCAGCAGCTTAGTTTCCGGGTGGGGGGTCGGCACAGATACGCAGTATTTT. Protein sequence: CASSLVSGWGVGTDTQYF. This chain uses TRBV7-9 with TRBJ2-3; TRBD2 is a possible D gene (6 bases). Looked up from germline, CDR1 is SEHNR and CDR2 is FQNEAQ (reference sequence). This CDR3 spans 18 amino acids. Trimming shortened V by 1 base and J by 1 base, and 18 bases separated the two germline ends. The full variable domain, its missing parts supplied by reference TRBV7-9 and TRBJ2-3, is DTGVSQNPRHKITKRGQNVTFRCDPISEHNRLYWYRQTLGQGPEFLTYFQNEAQLEKSRLLSDRFSAERPKGSFSTLEIQRTEQGDSAMYLCASSLVSGWGVGTDTQYFGPGTRLTVL.

The chain couples TRBV6-1 to TRBJ1-4; maybe TRBD1 (6 bases). V was clipped by 6 bases and J by 4 bases, with 12 bases between them. This CDR3 has 14 residues. Germline V lookup: CDR1 MNHNS, CDR2 SASEGT. The CDR3 protein is CASREQGINEKLFF. The CDR3 bases are TGTGCCAGCAGGGAACAGGGAATTAATGAAAAACTGTTTTTT.

This rearrangement joins TRBV2 to TRBJ1-2; D gene uncertain. Trimming left V 4 bases short and J 5 bases short, with 11 bases between. CDR1 is SNHLY, CDR2 FYNNEI, per germline. This CDR3 is built from 13 residues. The CDR3 region has the DNA TGTGCCAGCAGTGGCCCGACGGAGTATGGCTACACCTTC. Translation: CASSGPTEYGYTF.

The gene calls are TRBV7-9 and TRBJ1-1; D remains ambiguous. The germline V and J ends were trimmed by 1 base and 0 bases, with 9 bases remaining between them. The CDR3 consists of 15 residues. Germline V gene lookup returns CDR1 SEHNR and CDR2 FQNEAQ (reference sequence). In nucleotides, the CDR3 is TGTGCCAGCAGCTTAGTTTGGGGATTGAACACTGAAGCTTTCTTT. Its translation: CASSLVWGLNTEAFF.

V is TRBV10-3 and J is TRBJ2-3; TRBD2 matches at 9 bases. The CDR3 runs to 17 residues. Trimming took 0 bases from V and 2 from J; bases not matched to a gene: 6. Germline CDR1 is ENHRY and CDR2 is SYGVKD. The chain's CDR3 is CAISESGAGGITDTQYF. CDR3 DNA sequence: TGTGCCATCAGTGAGTCAGGAGCGGGGGGTATCACAGATACGCAGTATTTT.

A note on this clone: The junction departs from germline at one end; a sequencing error may be responsible. The CDR3 DNA follows: TGTGCCATCAGTGGTACAGGGGACGTTAGCTTC. Translated, it gives CAISGTGDVSF. The V call is TRBV10-3, the J call TRBJ1-2, with TRBD1 matching over 7 bases. Germline CDR1 ENHRY, CDR2 SYGVKD. The CDR3 is 11 amino acids.

This chain joins TRBV7-9 and TRBJ2-2, with 11 bases fitting TRBD1. V shed 3 bases and J 5 bases; nucleotides not matched to a gene: 8. This CDR3 spans 17 amino acids. Germline lookup yields CDR1 SEHNR and CDR2 FQNEAQ (reference sequence). CDR3 residues: CASSLAGTGGKTGELFF. In DNA form, the CDR3 reads TGTGCCAGCAGCTTGGCGGGGACAGGGGGAAAGACCGGGGAGCTGTTTTTT.